The rows below give T cell receptor beta chains drawn from one sample of a study of blood T cell repertoires in COVID-19. Sequenced by immunoSEQ multiplex PCR; TCRdb stores in-frame clones only, minus some. The table shows approximately 330,000 clones, with approximately 89% occurring only once. The sample consisted of PBMCs or T cells enriched from blood (not recorded which). The source of these receptors is a woman aged 25 to 39 who had recovered from COVID-19. CDR3s include the opening cysteine and the closing phenylalanine or tryptophan. The D gene is left open where the match is weak. Clone size is shown for a subset of rows, as once, few, many or a class of expanded clone.

clone size	D gene	V gene	J gene	CDR3 protein	CDR3 DNA
NA	NA	TRBV10-3	TRBJ1-1	CAISRDMNTEAFF	TGTGCCATCAGCAGGGATATGAACACTGAAGCTTTCTTT
once	NA	TRBV7-2	TRBJ2-1	CASSSPYNEQFF	TGTGCCAGCAGCTCTCCCTACAATGAGCAGTTCTTC
NA	TRBD2	TRBV28	TRBJ2-2	CASRGTRFPGELFF	TGTGCCAGCAGGGGGACTAGATTCCCCGGGGAGCTGTTTTTT
once	TRBD1	TRBV5-4	TRBJ1-2	CASSRDRGDYGYTF	TGTGCCAGCAGCCGGGACAGGGGTGACTATGGCTACACCTTC
NA	NA	TRBV29-1	TRBJ1-2	CSVYSPRDYGYTF	TGCAGCGTTTATTCGCCTCGCGACTATGGCTACACCTTC
once	NA	TRBV10-2	TRBJ1-2	CARSSGAGGYTF	TGCGCCAGAAGCTCAGGGGCTGGAGGCTACACCTTC
NA	TRBD1	TRBV5-1	TRBJ1-6	CASSYSGTGVSPLHF	TGCGCCAGCAGCTACTCCGGGACAGGGGTATCACCCCTCCACTTT
NA	TRBD1	TRBV29-1	TRBJ2-7	CSARSGQGTFSYEQYF	TGCAGCGCTAGGAGCGGACAGGGAACGTTCTCCTACGAGCAGTACTTC
NA	NA	TRBV7-5	TRBJ2-2	CARSLLAASFPGELFF	TGTGCCAGAAGCTTGTTAGCGGCCTCTTTCCCCGGGGAGCTGTTTTTT
NA	NA	TRBV5-4	TRBJ2-7	CASSLLGASSYEQYF	TGTGCCAGCAGCTTATTGGGGGCAAGCTCCTACGAGCAGTACTTC
NA	TRBD1	TRBV15	TRBJ1-4	CATSRGTGSNEKLFF	TGTGCCACCAGCAGGGGGACAGGGAGTAATGAAAAACTGTTTTTT
NA	TRBD2	TRBV5-1	TRBJ2-7	CASSLEVAGNYEQYF	TGCGCCAGCAGCTTGGAGGTAGCGGGTAACTACGAGCAGTACTTC
NA	NA	TRBV9	TRBJ1-3	CASSVGGGFSSGNTIYF	TGTGCCAGCAGCGTAGGCGGGGGGTTCAGCTCTGGAAACACCATATATTTT
NA	NA	TRBV2	TRBJ1-1	CASTWTYLLSEAFF	TGTGCCAGCACCTGGACTTACTTGCTATCTGAAGCTTTCTTT
NA	NA	TRBV4-1	TRBJ2-7	CASGPPTNPRDLIYYEQYF	TGCGCCAGCGGTCCACCGACCAACCCCCGGGACTTAATCTACTACGAGCAGTACTTC
NA	TRBD2	TRBV19	TRBJ2-1	CASGETSDSYNEQFF	TGTGCCAGCGGTGAAACTAGCGACTCCTACAATGAGCAGTTCTTC
NA	NA	TRBV2	TRBJ1-5	CASSGRKNSNQPQHF	TGTGCCAGCAGTGGCAGGAAGAATAGCAATCAGCCCCAGCATTTT
few	NA	TRBV5-5	TRBJ1-5	CASSFYGAANQPQHF	TGTGCCAGCAGCTTTTATGGGGCAGCAAATCAGCCCCAGCATTTT
NA	TRBD1	TRBV5-1	TRBJ2-7	CASSYYRDRGDEQYF	TGCGCCAGCAGCTATTACCGGGACAGGGGCGACGAGCAGTACTTC
NA	NA	TRBV9	TRBJ1-2	CASSEQGYGYTF	TGTGCCAGCTCTGAACAGGGCTATGGCTACACCTTC
NA	NA	TRBV28	TRBJ1-4	CASSLLETATNEKLFF	TGTGCCAGCAGTTTATTAGAGACAGCAACTAATGAAAAACTGTTTTTT
NA	NA	TRBV7-9	TRBJ1-4	CASSLVGADATNEKLFF	TGTGCCAGCAGCTTAGTGGGGGCGGATGCAACTAATGAAAAACTGTTTTTT
NA	TRBD2	TRBV7-9	TRBJ2-5	CASRATSDQETQYF	TGTGCCAGCAGAGCTACTAGCGACCAAGAGACCCAGTACTTC
NA	TRBD1	TRBV24-1	TRBJ2-5	CATSDWRGTGGETQYF	TGTGCCACCAGTGATTGGCGGGGGACAGGGGGGGAGACCCAGTACTTC
NA	NA	TRBV19	TRBJ2-7	CASSIERADSYEQYF	TGTGCCAGTAGTATAGAGCGGGCGGATTCCTACGAGCAGTACTTC
NA	NA	TRBV3-1/TRBV3-2	TRBJ1-1	CASSHGGMNTEAFF	TGTGCCAGCAGCCACGGGGGGATGAACACTGAAGCTTTCTTT
few	NA	TRBV6-2/TRBV6-3	TRBJ2-7	CASSYSTEQYF	TGTGCCAGCAGTTACTCTACTGAGCAGTACTTC
once	NA	TRBV7-2	TRBJ2-7	CASSPRWGLNEQYF	TGTGCCAGCAGCCCCAGGTGGGGGCTCAACGAGCAGTACTTC
NA	NA	TRBV27	TRBJ2-7	CASTRSLFGDKAYEQYF	TGTGCCAGCACTCGCAGCCTGTTTGGGGACAAAGCCTACGAGCAGTACTTC
NA	TRBD2	TRBV6-2/TRBV6-3	TRBJ2-2	CASSYSLAGATGELFF	TGTGCCAGCAGTTACTCCCTAGCGGGGGCTACCGGGGAGCTGTTTTTT
once	NA	TRBV12-5	TRBJ1-2	CASGLPLIRGGYTF	TGTGCTAGTGGTTTGCCCCTAATCCGAGGCGGCTACACCTTC
NA	TRBD1	TRBV10-3	TRBJ2-3	CAISDSQGARATQYF	TGTGCCATCAGTGACTCGCAGGGGGCAAGGGCTACGCAGTATTTT
NA	TRBD2	TRBV10-3	TRBJ2-2	CAISGGGGRGAGELFF	TGTGCCATCAGTGGGGGCGGCGGGAGAGGGGCCGGGGAGCTGTTTTTT
NA	TRBD2	TRBV18	TRBJ2-5	CASSPPGLAGVGETQYF	TGTGCCAGCTCACCACCCGGACTAGCGGGAGTCGGGGAGACCCAGTACTTC
NA	NA	TRBV19	TRBJ2-3	CASSIRERSDTQYF	TGTGCCAGTAGTATTCGGGAGAGATCAGATACGCAGTATTTT
few	NA	TRBV2	TRBJ1-3	CASSYITGNTIYF	TGTGCCAGCAGCTATATTACTGGAAACACCATATATTTT
NA	TRBD2	TRBV5-1	TRBJ2-5	CASSLSVSGAQETQYF	TGCGCCAGCAGCTTGTCGGTCAGCGGGGCCCAAGAGACCCAGTACTTC
NA	NA	TRBV19	TRBJ1-1	CASKVSGYTEAFF	TGTGCCAGTAAAGTTTCAGGGTACACTGAAGCTTTCTTT
NA	NA	TRBV7-2	TRBJ1-6	CASSLVSVSSPLHF	TGTGCCAGCAGCTTAGTATCGGTTTCCTCACCCCTCCACTTT
NA	TRBD1	TRBV13	TRBJ1-2	CASSLDRGSIGYTF	TGTGCCAGCAGCCTGGACAGGGGAAGTATTGGCTACACCTTC
NA	NA	TRBV28	TRBJ1-2	CASSSITFASWDYGYTF	TGTGCCAGCAGTAGTATCACATTCGCTAGTTGGGACTATGGCTACACCTTC
once	TRBD2	TRBV5-1	TRBJ2-5	CASSPGGRQETQYF	TGCGCCAGCAGCCCGGGGGGGCGGCAAGAGACCCAGTACTTC
NA	TRBD1	TRBV15	TRBJ2-1	CATSRDRRQGSNEQFF	TGTGCCACCAGCAGAGATCGACGACAGGGGTCCAATGAGCAGTTCTTC
NA	TRBD2	TRBV29-1	TRBJ2-4	CSVPGGVRNIQYF	TGCAGCGTCCCTGGGGGGGTTAGAAACATTCAGTACTTC
NA	NA	TRBV20-1	TRBJ2-7	CSASWGEQTYEQYF	TGCAGTGCTAGTTGGGGGGAGCAGACCTACGAGCAGTACTTC